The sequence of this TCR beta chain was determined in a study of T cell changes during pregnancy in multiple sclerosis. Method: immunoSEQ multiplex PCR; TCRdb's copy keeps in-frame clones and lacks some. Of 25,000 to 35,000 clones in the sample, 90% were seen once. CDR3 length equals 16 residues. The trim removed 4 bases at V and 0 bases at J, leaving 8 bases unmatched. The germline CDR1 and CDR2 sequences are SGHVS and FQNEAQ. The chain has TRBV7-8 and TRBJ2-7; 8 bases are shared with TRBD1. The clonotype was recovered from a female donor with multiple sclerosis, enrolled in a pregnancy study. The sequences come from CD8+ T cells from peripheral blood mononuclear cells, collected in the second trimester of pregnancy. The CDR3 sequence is CASSSPGQVSSYEQYF. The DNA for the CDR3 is TGTGCCAGCAGCTCCCCGGGACAGGTGAGCTCCTACGAGCAGTACTTC.